This T cell receptor beta chain was identified in a study of early T cells in non-severe SARS-CoV-2 infection. Germline CDR1 reads MNHNS; CDR2 reads SASEGT. The CDR3 spans 13 residues. V gave up 2 bases and J gave up 4 bases, with 8 bases separating them. Attachment of unique molecular identifiers was made to individual cDNA molecules. MiXCR, applied by TCRdb to the 5' RACE reads, yields one record per CDR3 protein. The sample carries 55,000 to 80,000 distinct CDR3 sequences, around 13% recorded once. Sequencing used whole blood, obtained at baseline. The chain recombines TRBV6-1 with TRBJ1-2; maybe TRBD1 (6 bases). The TCR was taken from an adult who was a healthcare worker with PCR-confirmed SARS-CoV-2 infection or an uninfected control (not recorded which). In DNA, the CDR3 is TGTGCCAGCAGTGAACAGGGGATCTATGGCTACACCTTC. Residues: CASSEQGIYGYTF.